What follows describes a single T cell receptor beta chain. The CDR3 runs to 11 residues. Germline loops: CDR1 SGHRS, CDR2 YFSETQ. Trimming took off 4 bases at V and 5 bases at J, with 4 bases between the two ends. The table came from immunoSEQ multiplex PCR; TCRdb's copy has only in-frame clones and leaves some out. The repertoire holds about 110,000 clones, with roughly nine tenths as singletons. These data come from a study of T cell responses to AZD1222 COVID-19 vaccine. The receptor was isolated from an adult in good health. This specimen consisted of peripheral blood, obtained on day 0 of AZD1222 vaccination. The chain links TRBV5-1 to TRBJ2-1; no reliable D call. The CDR3 DNA is TGCGCCAGCAGCCTAGACAATGAGCAGTTCTTC. As protein: CASSLDNEQFF.